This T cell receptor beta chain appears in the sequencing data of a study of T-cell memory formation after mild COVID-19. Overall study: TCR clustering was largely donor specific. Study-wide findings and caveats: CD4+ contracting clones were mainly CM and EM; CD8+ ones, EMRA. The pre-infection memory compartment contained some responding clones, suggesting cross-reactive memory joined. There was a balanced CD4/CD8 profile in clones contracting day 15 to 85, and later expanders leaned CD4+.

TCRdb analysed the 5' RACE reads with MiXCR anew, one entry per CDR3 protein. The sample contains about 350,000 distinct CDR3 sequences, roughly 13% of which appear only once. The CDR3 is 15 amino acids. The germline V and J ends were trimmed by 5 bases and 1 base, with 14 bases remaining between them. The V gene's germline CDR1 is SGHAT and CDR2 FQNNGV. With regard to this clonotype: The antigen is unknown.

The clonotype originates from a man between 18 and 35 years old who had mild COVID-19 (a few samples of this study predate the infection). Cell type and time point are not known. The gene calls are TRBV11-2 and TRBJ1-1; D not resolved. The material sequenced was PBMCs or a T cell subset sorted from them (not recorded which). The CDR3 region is CASSPPWTTNTEAFF. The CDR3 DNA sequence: TGTGCCAGCAGCCCCCCCTGGACGACGAACACTGAAGCTTTCTTT.